The next 32 T cell receptor beta chains were all read from a single sample in a study of T cells in Graves' hyperthyroidism and ophthalmopathy. RNA transcripts provided the source from which TCR beta CDR3 regions were amplified. TCR CDR3 regions were first amplified by RT-PCR with HTBI primers. MiXCR, applied by TCRdb to the multiplex PCR reads, yields one record per CDR3 protein. The sample consists of about 360,000 distinct CDR3 sequences, roughly 14% of them appearing once. The specimen sequenced was blood. All receptors come from a woman in her late teens or twenties with Graves' hyperthyroidism that later progressed to Graves' ophthalmopathy.

The sample holds a few counts of this clonotype. This chain joins TRBV7-9 and TRBJ2-3, with 11 bases identical to TRBD2. This CDR3 has 19 residues. V was pared by 5 bases and J by 3 bases, with 16 bases of the junction left unmatched. Germline CDR1 and CDR2: SEHNR and FQNEAQ (reference sequence). In DNA form, the CDR3 reads TGTGCCAGCAGCCCCAATTTGAGACTAGCGGGAAGTAATACAGATACGCAGTATTTT. Protein: CASSPNLRLAGSNTDTQYF.

In regard to this clonotype: This may come from a read error, since a much larger clone is one base off. The chain combines TRBV5-5 with TRBJ2-1; TRBD2 matches 14 bases. CDR1 is SGHKS, CDR2 YYEKEE, per germline (reference sequence). This CDR3 region has 16 residues. As DNA, the CDR3 is TGTGCCAGCAGCTCTCCGGGACTAGCGGGAGTCAATGAGCGGTTCTTC. As protein: CASSSPGLAGVNERFF.

Many counts were recorded for this clonotype. The chain joins TRBV3-1 to TRBJ2-1; no definite D call. V gave up 1 base and J gave up 10 bases, with 5 bases separating them. CDR3 length: 11 amino acids. The germline CDR1 and CDR2 sequences are LGHDT and YNNKEL (reference sequence). The CDR3 region is CASSQAGEQFF. The CDR3, as DNA: TGTGCCAGCAGCCAAGCCGGGGAGCAGTTCTTC.

This clonotype has a handful of counts. The rearrangement uses TRBV20-1 and TRBJ2-7; 8 bases line up with TRBD1. Trimming took 5 bases from V and 4 from J; bases not matched to a gene: 10. The CDR3 has 14 amino acids. CDR1 DFQATT and CDR2 SNEGSKA come from the germline V gene (reference sequence). The CDR3 protein is CSAPGTGLSYEQYF. CDR3 nucleotides: TGCAGTGCTCCCGGGACAGGACTCTCTTACGAGCAGTACTTC.

As for this clonotype: Since a much larger clone is just one base distant, this may be a read error. The rearrangement links TRBV28 to TRBJ2-1; 11 positions agree with TRBD2. This CDR3 contains 15 residues. Germline V gene data show CDR1 as MDHEN and CDR2 as SYDVKM. The CDR3 protein is CAGSLILAGVNEQFF. The CDR3 DNA reads TGTGCCGGCAGTTTGATACTAGCGGGAGTAAATGAGCAGTTCTTC.

In this sample, this clonotype turned up many times. The genes are TRBV27 and TRBJ2-3; a weak D match, TRBD2 (6 bases). CDR3 length: 18 residues. V dropped 5 bases and J dropped 0 bases, with 21 bases sitting between them. Per germline, CDR1 MNHEY and CDR2 SMNVEV (reference sequence). The DNA for the CDR3 is TGTGCCAGCAGTAAACCCTATTCCGGGACTTCTAGCACAGATACGCAGTATTTT. It codes for CASSKPYSGTSSTDTQYF.

This clonotype was seen at least ten times. This rearrangement joins TRBV12-3 or TRBV12-4 to TRBJ1-6; D is unresolved. The CDR3 loop spans 15 amino acids. The V gene lost 1 base and the J gene lost 5 bases, with 9 bases spanning the gap. CDR3 region: CASSLERGNNSPLHF. CDR3 nucleotide sequence: TGTGCCAGCAGTTTAGAACGGGGAAATAATTCACCCCTCCACTTT.

This clonotype was detected ten times or more. CDR3 in DNA: TGCATTACTCGAAGGACTAGCGGGAGAAGCACAGATACGCAGTATTTT. Translating it yields CITRRTSGRSTDTQYF. This chain uses TRBV20-1 with TRBJ2-3, with 13 bases matching TRBD2. The CDR3 consists of 16 residues. Germline loops: CDR1 DFQATT, CDR2 SNEGSKA (reference sequence).

This chain joins TRBV5-8 and TRBJ2-2; no clear D. CDR1 and CDR2 (germline): SGHTS, YDEGEE. V lost 3 bases and J 6 bases, leaving 12 bases between the germline ends. The CDR3 contains 14 residues. Here the CDR3 DNA reads TGTGCCAGCAGCTCGAGCTCTCAGCCCGGGGAGCTGTTTTTT. Its translation is CASSSSSQPGELFF.

This clonotype was seen more than once but under ten times. The rearrangement links TRBV7-9 to TRBJ1-3, with 7 nucleotides matching TRBD1. With V trimmed by 4 bases and J by 14 bases, 8 bases remained unmatched. Germline V lookup: CDR1 SEHNR, CDR2 FQNEAQ (reference sequence). There are 12 residues in the CDR3. The CDR3 nucleotides read TGTGCCAGCAGCTCAGGGGGGACACCTTTATATTTT. The encoded protein is CASSSGGTPLYF.

This clonotype was counted between two and nine times. The rearrangement uses TRBV12-3 or TRBV12-4 and TRBJ2-7; TRBD2 might be the D (5 bases). The CDR3 spans 14 residues. V shed 3 bases and J shed 5 bases, with 14 bases lying between them. DNA for the CDR3: TGTGCCAGCAGTTTCCAACCTACGGGGAACGAGCAGTACTTC. The encoded protein is CASSFQPTGNEQYF.

V usage is TRBV12-3 or TRBV12-4 and J usage is TRBJ2-1; 9 bases match TRBD2. V shed 2 bases, J shed 12 bases, and the junction held 14 bases outside the gene matches. The length of the CDR3 is 16 residues. CDR3 DNA: TGTGCCAGCAGTTTATGGGTCGGGACTAGCCTTGTCATGCAGTTCTTC. Translated, it gives CASSLWVGTSLVMQFF.

V and J are TRBV6-1 and TRBJ2-3; 8 nucleotides align to TRBD2. The V and J ends lost 6 bases and 5 bases, in that order; junction bases with no gene match: 10. Germline lookup yields CDR1 MNHNS and CDR2 SASEGT. This CDR3 has 15 residues. This CDR3 reads CASSLRAGAVDTQYF. Here the CDR3 DNA reads TGTGCCAGCAGCCTACGAGCGGGAGCGGTAGATACGCAGTATTTT.

This chain connects TRBV3-1 to TRBJ1-6; a weak D match, TRBD1 (5 bases). There are 14 residues in the CDR3. From germline, CDR1 is LGHDT and CDR2 YNNKEL (reference sequence). The V end was cut by 4 bases, the J end by 3 bases, with 7 bases between. DNA of the CDR3: TGTGCCAGCAGCCGGGACGGCTATAATTCACCCCTCCACTTT. This sequence encodes CASSRDGYNSPLHF.

This clonotype was seen more than once but under ten times. This chain links TRBV20-1 with TRBJ1-1; 8 bases fit TRBD1. CDR3 length: 16 amino acids. Germline CDR1 and CDR2: DFQATT and SNEGSKA (reference sequence). V lost 1 base and J lost 5; bases outside the gene matches: 12. The CDR3 loop is CSARGWAGGVGTEAFF. As DNA, the CDR3 is TGCAGTGCTAGAGGGTGGGCAGGGGGCGTAGGGACTGAAGCTTTCTTT.

This clonotype was recorded many times. The chain combines TRBV7-8 with TRBJ1-4; D unclear. Per the germline V gene, CDR1 is SGHVS and CDR2 is FQNEAQ. The CDR3 covers 15 residues. The V end lost 1 base, the J end lost 0 bases, and 6 bases lay between the germline ends. The CDR3 spells CASSLESATNEKLFF. As DNA, the CDR3 is TGTGCCAGCAGCTTAGAGTCTGCAACTAATGAAAAACTGTTTTTT.

The V and J genes are TRBV28 and TRBJ1-2; 7 bases agree with TRBD1. V was clipped by 3 bases and J by 3 bases; unmatched bases: 4. Germline lookup yields CDR1 MDHEN and CDR2 SYDVKM. The CDR3 sequence is 14 residues long. The CDR3 loop is CASSFTGEDYGYTF. Here the CDR3 DNA reads TGTGCCAGCAGTTTCACAGGGGAGGACTATGGCTACACCTTC.

This clonotype appeared a few times. The J gene is TRBJ2-4, the V gene TRBV27, with 9 bases aligning to TRBD2. Looked up from germline, CDR1 is MNHEY and CDR2 is SMNVEV (reference sequence). V was pared by 4 bases and J by 1 base, with 14 bases of the junction left unmatched. The CDR3 is 19 residues long. For the CDR3, the DNA is TGTGCCAGCAGTTCCTTGGGTAGCGGGAGTTCTGGGGCCAAAAACATTCAGTACTTC. Protein product: CASSSLGSGSSGAKNIQYF.

The genes are TRBV19 and TRBJ2-1; TRBD2 matches at 10 bases. The CDR3 loop spans 15 amino acids. The V and J ends lost 6 bases and 5 bases, in that order; junction bases with no gene match: 7. In germline, CDR1 is LNHDA, CDR2 SQIVND (reference sequence). The CDR3 DNA is TGTGCCAGTAGGGAGATAGCGGGAGGCCACAATGAGCAGTTCTTC. Protein product: CASREIAGGHNEQFF.

This clonotype was detected many times. The chain employs TRBV12-3 or TRBV12-4 and TRBJ2-2; TRBD2 matches at 12 bases. The CDR3 covers 16 residues. V was clipped by 6 bases and J by 7 bases; unmatched bases: 9. CDR3 sequence: CASSATSGRAYGELFF. The CDR3 bases are TGTGCCAGCAGCGCGACTAGCGGGAGAGCTTACGGGGAGCTGTTTTTT.

This clonotype showed up just a few times. V gene TRBV18 combines with J gene TRBJ2-5; 9 nucleotides align to TRBD1. The junction had 2 bases not matched to a gene; V was cut back by 2 bases and J by 1 base. This CDR3 spans 15 amino acids. CDR1 KGHSH and CDR2 LQKENI come from the germline V gene. The CDR3 loop is CASSPSTGGQETQYF. Written as DNA, the CDR3 is TGTGCCAGCTCACCATCGACAGGGGGCCAAGAGACCCAGTACTTC.

This clonotype occurred many times. This chain joins TRBV20-1 and TRBJ2-1; TRBD2 matches at 12 bases. This CDR3 contains 14 residues. CDR1 and CDR2 from the germline V gene are DFQATT and SNEGSKA (reference sequence). Trimming removed 2 bases from V and 7 bases from J; junction bases left unmatched: 3. This chain's CDR3 is CSARLAGGTNEQFF. In nucleotides, the CDR3 is TGCAGTGCTAGACTAGCGGGAGGGACGAATGAGCAGTTCTTC.

This clonotype occurred a few times. The rearrangement links TRBV20-1 to TRBJ2-3; D may be TRBD2 (6 bases). Trimming left V 3 bases short and J 2 bases short, with 24 bases between. Germline CDR1 DFQATT, CDR2 SNEGSKA (reference sequence). The CDR3 spans 18 residues. The CDR3 DNA reads TGCAGTGCTAGGGGGGTCTCGGAGGGAAGGTCGTCCACAGATACGCAGTATTTT. Its translation is CSARGVSEGRSSTDTQYF.

This clonotype was detected only a few times. The chain couples TRBV7-8 to TRBJ2-5; D is undetermined. Germline loops: CDR1 SGHVS, CDR2 FQNEAQ. Trimming stripped 5 bases from V and 5 bases from J, with 9 bases between. The CDR3 is made up of 12 amino acids. Here the CDR3 DNA reads TGTGCCAGCAGCCGCTTAGTTGAGACCCAGTACTTC. It is translated as CASSRLVETQYF.

This clonotype was recorded a few times. The chain is built from TRBV7-9 and TRBJ1-2; D might be TRBD1 (5 bases). The CDR3 covers 14 residues. Per the germline V gene, CDR1 is SEHNR and CDR2 is FQNEAQ (reference sequence). The ends were cut back, 4 bases at V and 7 bases at J, with 16 bases in the middle. The CDR3 here is CASSSLGGVGGYTF. The CDR3 DNA sequence: TGTGCCAGCAGCTCACTTGGGGGGGTCGGTGGCTACACCTTC.

There are a few counts of this clonotype. V and J are TRBV19 and TRBJ1-5, with TRBD1 as a possible D gene (5 bases). V shed 3 bases and J shed 10 bases, with 16 bases lying between them. This CDR3 has 14 amino acids. Germline V lookup: CDR1 LNHDA, CDR2 SQIVND (reference sequence). Here the CDR3 DNA reads TGTGCCAGTAGTATTCCGGGGCTCCCGAGACCCCAGCATTTT. This translates into CASSIPGLPRPQHF.

This CDR3 is CSASHLAGTGQNEQFF. The CDR3 nucleotides are TGCAGTGCTAGCCACTTAGCGGGGACCGGTCAAAATGAGCAGTTCTTC. The chain joins TRBV20-1 to TRBJ2-1, with 8 bases identical to TRBD2. CDR3 length: 16 residues. With 3 bases clipped from V and 7 bases from J, the junction kept 14 bases outside the gene matches. CDR1 DFQATT and CDR2 SNEGSKA come from the germline V gene (reference sequence).

The chain employs TRBV9 and TRBJ2-5, with 14 bases that match TRBD2. In germline, CDR1 is SGDLS, CDR2 YYNGEE. Trimming removed 3 bases from V and 4 bases from J; junction bases left unmatched: 11. This CDR3 comprises 18 residues. Here the CDR3 reads CASSGRGLAGGGRETQYF. The CDR3 DNA follows: TGTGCCAGCAGCGGCCGAGGACTAGCGGGAGGCGGACGAGAGACCCAGTACTTC.

This clonotype was counted many times. The V gene is TRBV6-2 or TRBV6-3, the J gene TRBJ2-7; 10 bases are a match to TRBD1. This CDR3 contains 13 residues. After removal of 7 bases from V and 4 bases from J, the junction contained 4 bases not matched to a gene. The germline V gene has CDR1 MNHEY and CDR2 SVGEGT. The chain's CDR3 is CASNDRGRYEQYF. The CDR3, as DNA: TGTGCCAGCAATGACAGGGGGCGTTACGAGCAGTACTTC.

This chain uses TRBV7-9 with TRBJ2-1; D tentatively reads TRBD1 or TRBD2 (5 bases each). Trimming pared 9 bases from V and 1 base from J, leaving 7 bases between. The CDR3 sequence is 12 residues long. Germline lookup yields CDR1 SEHNR and CDR2 FQNEAQ (reference sequence). Here the CDR3 reads CASGGSYNEQFF. For the CDR3, the DNA is TGTGCCAGTGGGGGATCCTACAATGAGCAGTTCTTC.

The CDR3 sequence: CASSEDRGPYYNEQFF. The CDR3 coding sequence is TGTGCCAGCAGCGAGGACAGGGGCCCCTATTACAATGAGCAGTTCTTC. The chain joins TRBV5-6 to TRBJ2-1; 9 bases fit TRBD1. CDR3 size: 16 residues. V gave up 4 bases and J gave up 4 bases; unmatched junction bases: 9. Germline V gives CDR1 SGHDT, CDR2 YYEEEE.

In regard to this clonotype: This may arise from a read error, as a much more abundant clone is one base away. The chain employs TRBV2 and TRBJ2-3; D is undetermined. Per germline, CDR1 SNHLY and CDR2 FYNNEI. The CDR3 length is 13 residues. CDR3: CTSKTDGTDTQYF. In DNA, the CDR3 is TGTACCAGCAAAACCGACGGGACAGATACGCAGTATTTT.